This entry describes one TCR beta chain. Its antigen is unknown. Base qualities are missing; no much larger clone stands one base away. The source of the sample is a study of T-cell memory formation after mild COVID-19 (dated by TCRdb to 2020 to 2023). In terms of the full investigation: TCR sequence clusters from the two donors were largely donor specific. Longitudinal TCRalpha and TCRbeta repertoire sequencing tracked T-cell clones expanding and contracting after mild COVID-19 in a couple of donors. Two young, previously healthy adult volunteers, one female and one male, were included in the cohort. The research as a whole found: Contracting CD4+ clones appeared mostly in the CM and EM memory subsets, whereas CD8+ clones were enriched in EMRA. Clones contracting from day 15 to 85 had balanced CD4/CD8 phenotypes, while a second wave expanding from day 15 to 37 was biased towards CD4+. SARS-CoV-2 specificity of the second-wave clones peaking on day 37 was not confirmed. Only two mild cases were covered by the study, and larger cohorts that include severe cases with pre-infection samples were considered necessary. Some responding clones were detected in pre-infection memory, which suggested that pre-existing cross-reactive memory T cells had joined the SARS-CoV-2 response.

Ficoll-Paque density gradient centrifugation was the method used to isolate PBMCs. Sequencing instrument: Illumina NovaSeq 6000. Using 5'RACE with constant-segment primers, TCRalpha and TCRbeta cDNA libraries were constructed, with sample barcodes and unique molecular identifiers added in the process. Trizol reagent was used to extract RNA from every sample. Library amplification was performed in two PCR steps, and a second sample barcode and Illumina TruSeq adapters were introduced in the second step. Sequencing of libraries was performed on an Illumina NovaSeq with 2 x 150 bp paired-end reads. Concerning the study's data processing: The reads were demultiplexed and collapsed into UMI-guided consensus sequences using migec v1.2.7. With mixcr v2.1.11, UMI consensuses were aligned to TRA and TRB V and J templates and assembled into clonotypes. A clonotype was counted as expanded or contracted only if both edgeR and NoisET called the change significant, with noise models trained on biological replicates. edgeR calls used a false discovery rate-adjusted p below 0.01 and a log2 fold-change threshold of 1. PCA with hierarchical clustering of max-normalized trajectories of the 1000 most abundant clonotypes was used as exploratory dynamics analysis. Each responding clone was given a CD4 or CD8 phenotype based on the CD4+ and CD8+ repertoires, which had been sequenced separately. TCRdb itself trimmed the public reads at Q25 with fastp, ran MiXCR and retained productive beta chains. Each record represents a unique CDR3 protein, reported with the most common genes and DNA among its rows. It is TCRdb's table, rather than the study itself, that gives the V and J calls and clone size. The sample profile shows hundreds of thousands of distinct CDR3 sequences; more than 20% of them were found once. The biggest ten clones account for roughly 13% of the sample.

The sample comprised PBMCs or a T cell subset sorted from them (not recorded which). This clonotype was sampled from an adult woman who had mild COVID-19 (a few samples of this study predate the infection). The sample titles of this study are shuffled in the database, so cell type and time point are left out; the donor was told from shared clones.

CDR3 reads: CSAPPSGSNNEQFF. The bases read TGCAGTGCGCCTCCTAGCGGAAGTAACAATGAGCAGTTCTTC. The rearranged segments are TRBV20-1 and TRBJ2-1, and TRBD2 aligns with 7 junction nucleotides. At the junction V is shortened by 6 bases and J by 5 bases; bases outside the gene matches: 10. CDR1 and CDR2 are drawn from the germline V gene (reference sequence): DFQATT, SNEGSKA. From its cysteine to its phenylalanine, the CDR3 spans 14 amino acids. Of the read, only the CDR3 DNA is kept; its 42 bases are in frame from base 1.